This TCR beta chain was captured in a study of tumor-infiltrating lymphocytes in primary liver carcinoma. The CDR3 covers 15 residues. The germline gives CDR1 SGHAT, CDR2 FQNNGV. Making TCR beta cDNA involved approximately 0.5 ug total RNA and a constant-region primer. Three nested multiplex PCR rounds of slightly modified ARM-PCR generated TCR beta libraries. Researchers ran the first two PCR rounds for ten to eleven cycles each with TRBV1-TRBV30 forward primers and a C-beta reverse primer. TCRdb used MiXCR to reprocess the multiplex PCR reads, holding one entry per CDR3 protein. This sample yields about 310,000 distinct CDR3 sequences, of which more than 55% are seen a single time; 9% to 10% belongs to the top ten. Findings of the study overall: Tumor top-250-clone fraction significantly exceeded that of blood (p = 0.039).

This clonotype was observed a single time. The antigen remains unidentified. This is likely a read error, given that the CDR3 carries no conserved phenylalanine or tryptophan at its end. Out of unsorted whole blood came the blood RNA, and germline DNA was extracted as well. The clonotype comes from a man aged 35-49 years with primary liver carcinoma and hepatitis B virus infection. Sequenced: peripheral blood. The chain links TRBV11-2 to TRBJ1-6; 7 bases match TRBD1. CDR3 in DNA: TGTGCCAGCAGCCGAACAGGGGTGGATAATTCAGCCCTCCACATT. Protein product: CASSRTGVDNSALHI.